The clone carrying this T cell receptor beta chain came up many times. This specimen belongs to a study of naive and memory T cell subsets. TCR cDNA received a 3' ligated oligonucleotide that carried a UMI. RNA was extracted from around 2.5 ml of whole blood of healthy adults. This CDR3 spans 15 amino acids. The V end was cut by 1 base, the J end by 6 bases, with 12 bases between. Germline CDR1 and CDR2: MNHEY and SVGAGI. Four PCR rounds used nested alpha and beta constant region primers plus the SP2 primer. Reverse transcription of blood and skin TCR RNA was primed at alpha and beta constant regions. Using its own MiXCR run on the 5' RACE reads, TCRdb lists one record per CDR3 protein. The data show approximately 52,000 distinct CDR3 sequences, with 4.7% seen just once and around 0.8% held by the top ten.

The rearrangement joins TRBV6-5 to TRBJ2-2; TRBD1 is a possible D gene (5 bases). The TCR originated in a female donor in good health. CDR3 nucleotide sequence: TGTGCCAGCAGTTACTGGAGTCAAGGGGCCGGGGAGCTGTTTTTT. This encodes CASSYWSQGAGELFF.